The clone carrying this T cell receptor beta chain turned up a few times. Its antigen is not known. TCRdb re-analysed the 5' RACE reads in MiXCR, keeping a single row per CDR3 protein. The table records 230,000 or so distinct CDR3 sequences, approximately 8.3% of them present only once. The data are from a study of identical twins. Study-level points and caveats: Donors were not followed over many years; analysis was cross-sectional. Invariant MAIT and iNKT cells could partly confound zero-insertion analyses. Excess twin sharing in beta out-of-frame sequences was weaker.

The sample was also linked to a second study, of yellow fever vaccine responses in identical twins.

The sequence derives from a woman aged 18-29 years in good health. The source material was CD8+ T cells sorted from blood.

The CDR3 here is CASSPLPEFDEQFF. For the CDR3, the DNA is TGTGCCAGCAGCCCCCTGCCGGAGTTCGATGAGCAGTTCTTC. The gene calls are TRBV7-8 and TRBJ2-1, with D uncertain. Trimming pared 5 bases from V and 8 bases from J, leaving 16 bases between. The CDR3 sequence is 14 residues long. Per germline, CDR1 SGHVS and CDR2 FQNEAQ.